This TCR beta chain was found in a study of T cell responses to AZD1222 COVID-19 vaccine. Findings and limits, study-wide: Close to half of all spike-specific TCRs reportedly target regions of the variants that are unmutated. Sampling captured repertoires only after the peak T cell response. The donor group comprised mostly white British people and more females; the analysis possibly underestimated clonal diversity.

Comment on this clone: Antigen specificity is unknown.

The germline CDR1 and CDR2 sequences are DFQATT and SNEGSKA (reference sequence). The CDR3 spans 14 residues. V was shortened by 3 bases and J by 4 bases, with 16 bases between the two germline ends. Measured with immunoSEQ multiplex PCR; TCRdb has only the in-frame clones, and not every one. The sample has approximately 180,000 clones, roughly nine tenths seen once; the top ten hold less than 3%. V and J are TRBV20-1 and TRBJ2-7, with D hard to call. The sequence was obtained from an adult in good health. The sequencing used peripheral blood, collected on day 0 of AZD1222 vaccination. The CDR3 coding sequence is TGCAGTGCTAGTACCCCAAAGAGAGAATACGAGCAGTACTTC. Translation gives CSASTPKREYEQYF.